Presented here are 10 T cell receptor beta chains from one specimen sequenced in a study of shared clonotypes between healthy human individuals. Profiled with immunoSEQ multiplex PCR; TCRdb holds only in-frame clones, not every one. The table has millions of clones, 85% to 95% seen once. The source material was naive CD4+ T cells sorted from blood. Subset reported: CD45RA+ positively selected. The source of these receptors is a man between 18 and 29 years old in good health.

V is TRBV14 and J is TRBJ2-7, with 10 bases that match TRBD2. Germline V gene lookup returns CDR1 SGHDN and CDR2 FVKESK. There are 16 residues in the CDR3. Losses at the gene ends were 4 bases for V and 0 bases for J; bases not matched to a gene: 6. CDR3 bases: TGTGCCAGCAGCCGCCGGACTAGCGGAAGCTCCTACGAGCAGTACTTC. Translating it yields CASSRRTSGSSYEQYF. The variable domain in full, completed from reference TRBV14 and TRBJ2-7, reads EAGVTQFPSHSVIEKGQTVTLRCDPISGHDNLYWYRRVMGKEIKFLLHFVKESKQDESGMPNNRFLAERTGGTYSTLKVQPAELEDSGVYFCASSRRTSGSSYEQYFGPGTRLTVT.

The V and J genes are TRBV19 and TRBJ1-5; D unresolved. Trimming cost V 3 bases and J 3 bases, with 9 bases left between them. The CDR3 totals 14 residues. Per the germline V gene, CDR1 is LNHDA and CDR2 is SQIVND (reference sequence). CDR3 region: CASSMESFNQPQHF. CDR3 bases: TGTGCCAGTAGTATGGAGTCTTTCAATCAGCCCCAGCATTTT.

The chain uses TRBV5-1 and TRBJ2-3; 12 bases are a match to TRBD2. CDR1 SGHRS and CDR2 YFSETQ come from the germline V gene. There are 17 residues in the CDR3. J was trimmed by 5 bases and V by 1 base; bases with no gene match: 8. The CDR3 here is CASSLSSSGGAGDTQYF. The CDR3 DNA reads TGCGCCAGCAGCTTGTCATCTAGCGGGGGGGCCGGAGATACGCAGTATTTT.

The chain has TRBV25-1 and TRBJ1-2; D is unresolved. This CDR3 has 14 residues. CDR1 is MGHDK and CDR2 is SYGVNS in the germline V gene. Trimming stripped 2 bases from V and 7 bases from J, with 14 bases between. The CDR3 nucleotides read TGTGCCAGCAGTGAAGTAGGGCAAAGAGGTGGCTACACCTTC. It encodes CASSEVGQRGGYTF.

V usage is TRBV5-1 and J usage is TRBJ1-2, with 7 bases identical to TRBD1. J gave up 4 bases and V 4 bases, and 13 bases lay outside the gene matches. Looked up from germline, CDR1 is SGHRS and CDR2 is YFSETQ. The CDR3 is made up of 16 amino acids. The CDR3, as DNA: TGCGCCAGCAGCAGTCAGACAGGGCGGGATGGCTATGGCTACACCTTC. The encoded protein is CASSSQTGRDGYGYTF.

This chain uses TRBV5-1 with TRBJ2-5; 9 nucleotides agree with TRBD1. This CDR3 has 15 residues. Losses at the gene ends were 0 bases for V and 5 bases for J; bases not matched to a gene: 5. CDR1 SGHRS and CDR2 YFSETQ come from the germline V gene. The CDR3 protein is CASSLEGQGGETQYF. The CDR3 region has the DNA TGCGCCAGCAGCTTGGAGGGACAGGGCGGCGAGACCCAGTACTTC. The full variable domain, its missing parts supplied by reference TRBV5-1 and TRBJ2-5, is KAGVTQTPRYLIKTRGQQVTLSCSPISGHRSVSWYQQTPGQGLQFLFEYFSETQRNKGNFPGRFSGRQFSNSRSEMNVSTLELGDSALYLCASSLEGQGGETQYFGPGTRLLVL.

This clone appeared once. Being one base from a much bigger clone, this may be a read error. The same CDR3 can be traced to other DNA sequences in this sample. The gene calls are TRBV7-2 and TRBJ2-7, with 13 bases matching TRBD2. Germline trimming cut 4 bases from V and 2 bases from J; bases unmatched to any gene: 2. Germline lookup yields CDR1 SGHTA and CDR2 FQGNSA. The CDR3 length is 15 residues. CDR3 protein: CASSSGTSGAYEQYF. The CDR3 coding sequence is TGTGCCAGCAGCTCCGGGACTAGCGGGGCCTACGAGCAGTACTTC.

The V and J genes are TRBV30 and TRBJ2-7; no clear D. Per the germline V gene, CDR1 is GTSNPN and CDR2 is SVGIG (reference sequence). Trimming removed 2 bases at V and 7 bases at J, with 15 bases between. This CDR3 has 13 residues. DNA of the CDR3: TGTGCCTGGAGTATTGCGCGCTTAGGGGAGCAGTACTTC. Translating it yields CAWSIARLGEQYF.

In nucleotides, the CDR3 is TGTGCCAGCAGTGACGAGCGGGGATCCTACGAGCAGTACTTC. It translates to CASSDERGSYEQYF. The J gene is TRBJ2-7, the V gene TRBV6-1; 7 bases match TRBD2. The V gene's germline CDR1 is MNHNS and CDR2 SASEGT. The ends lost 3 bases at V and 1 base at J; junction bases unmatched: 3. This CDR3 contains 14 residues.

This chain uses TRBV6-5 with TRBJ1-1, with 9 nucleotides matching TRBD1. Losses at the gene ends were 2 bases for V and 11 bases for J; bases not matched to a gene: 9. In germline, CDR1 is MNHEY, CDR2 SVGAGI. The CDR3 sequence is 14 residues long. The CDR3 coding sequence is TGTGCCAGCAGTTACCCGGGACAGGGTATTGTTGCTTTCTTT. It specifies CASSYPGQGIVAFF.